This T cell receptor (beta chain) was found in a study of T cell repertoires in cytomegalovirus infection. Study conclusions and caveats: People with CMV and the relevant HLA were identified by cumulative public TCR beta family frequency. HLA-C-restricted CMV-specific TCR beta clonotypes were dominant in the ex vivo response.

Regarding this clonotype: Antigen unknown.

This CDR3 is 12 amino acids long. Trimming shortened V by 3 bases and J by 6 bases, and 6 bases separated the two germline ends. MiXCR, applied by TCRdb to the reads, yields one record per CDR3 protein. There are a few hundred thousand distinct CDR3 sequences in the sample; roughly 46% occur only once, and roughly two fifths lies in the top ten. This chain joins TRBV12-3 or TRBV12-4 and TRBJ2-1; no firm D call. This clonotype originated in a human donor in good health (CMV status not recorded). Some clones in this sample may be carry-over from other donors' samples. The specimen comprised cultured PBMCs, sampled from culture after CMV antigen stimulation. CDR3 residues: CASSLGINEQFF. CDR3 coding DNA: TGTGCCAGCAGTTTGGGGATCAATGAGCAGTTCTTC.